The entry below gives a single TCR beta chain sequence along with its context. The antigen is not known. The CDR3 consists of 14 residues. Germline V gives CDR1 MNHNS, CDR2 SASEGT. V was clipped by 2 bases and J by 5 bases, with 12 bases between them. This sample stems from a study of shared clonotypes between healthy human individuals. Looking at the study overall: A couple of female and a few male donors aged 18 to 49 were enrolled.

Sequencing used immunoSEQ multiplex PCR; TCRdb keeps in-frame clones, though not all of them. The data contain under 2,000,000 clones, approximately 94% of them singletons. Study-level findings and limits: Blood alone was sampled, and tissue repertoires likely differ.

In the naive CD8 group, cells lacked CD45RO and were positively selected for CCR7, so terminally differentiated effector memory CD45RA+ cells were left out. Donors, healthy HIV-negative adults, lacked recent acute infections or vaccinations. The V gene is TRBV6-1, the J gene TRBJ2-5, with D possibly matching TRBD2 (5 bases). This TCR derives from a man between 18 and 35 years old in good health. Sequences were obtained from naive CD8+ T cells sorted from blood. The chain's CDR3 is CASSERRLGETQYF. In DNA form, the CDR3 reads TGTGCCAGCAGTGAACGGAGGTTAGGGGAGACCCAGTACTTC.